This TCR beta chain was captured in a study of cytomegalovirus exposure and HLA in healthy donors. Use of 60 Vbeta and 13 Jbeta primers characterized the PCR. TCRdb's table, derived via immunoSEQ multiplex PCR, lists solely in-frame clones and lacks some. The data show some 120,000 clones, 70% to 80% seen once. CDR3 length: 15 residues. After removal of 2 bases from V and 5 bases from J, the junction contained 8 bases not matched to a gene. Germline values: CDR1 MRHNA, CDR2 SNTAGT. Sample: PBMCs. The V and J genes are TRBV6-4 and TRBJ2-5; 7 bases fit TRBD2. The receptor's source is a man aged 25-45 years in good health and CMV-seronegative. The CDR3 nucleotides are TGTGCCAGCAGTGACGTGGCGGGAGCCCACGAGACCCAGTACTTC. As protein: CASSDVAGAHETQYF.